The 24 T cell receptor beta chains reported below all come from one sample, sequenced in a study of post-analysis software for immune sequencing data. Unique molecular identifiers featured in each of the TCR beta cDNA libraries. TCRdb called the PCR reads again in MiXCR, with one record for every CDR3 protein. Altogether some 450,000 distinct CDR3 sequences are present, roughly 45% being singletons, with the ten largest covering 9% to 14%. Study results and caveats: Four or five TRBV segments, TRBV5-6, TRBV5-1 and TRBV20-1 among them, were found more frequent in patients than controls.

For these TCRs, the target antigens are not known. The sequencing input was blood. The receptors come from a girl between 5 and 17 years old with multiple sclerosis.

This chain links TRBV7-9 with TRBJ2-4; weak D call: TRBD1 (6 bases). The CDR3 is made up of 15 amino acids. Trimming left V 5 bases short and J 4 bases short, with 15 bases between. The germline V gene encodes CDR1 SEHNR and CDR2 FQNEAQ (reference sequence). In nucleotides, the CDR3 is TGTGCCAGCAGCCCAGCTGCAGGGGAGAAAAACATTCAGTACTTC. Translating it yields CASSPAAGEKNIQYF.

The sample holds a few counts of this clonotype. The chain links TRBV7-9 to TRBJ2-4, with D perhaps matching TRBD2 (5 bases). This CDR3 contains 14 residues. Trimming pared 5 bases from V and 5 bases from J, leaving 13 bases between. CDR1 SEHNR and CDR2 FQNEAQ come from the germline V gene (reference sequence). The CDR3 spells CASSLRLSENIQYF. DNA of the CDR3: TGTGCCAGCAGCCTACGACTATCCGAAAACATTCAGTACTTC.

The chain employs TRBV6-5 and TRBJ2-1; the match to TRBD1 covers 7 bases. Germline loops: CDR1 MNHEY, CDR2 SVGAGI. This CDR3 contains 15 residues. Germline trimming cut 4 bases from V and 2 bases from J; bases unmatched to any gene: 5. The CDR3 reads CASSFAGTAYNEQFF. The CDR3 DNA is TGTGCCAGCAGTTTCGCCGGGACAGCCTACAATGAGCAGTTCTTC.

This clonotype was counted only a few times. This sequence joins TRBV6-2 or TRBV6-3 and TRBJ2-5; 7 bases are shared with TRBD1. J lost 0 bases, V lost 5 bases, and 3 bases had no gene match. This CDR3 is built from 14 residues. From germline, CDR1 is MNHEY and CDR2 SVGEGT. In nucleotides, the CDR3 is TGTGCCAGCAGTCGACAGGGCAACCAAGAGACCCAGTACTTC. Translation gives CASSRQGNQETQYF.

The chain is built from TRBV29-1 and TRBJ2-2, with 8 bases fitting TRBD2. V dropped 6 bases and J dropped 1; count of bases not matched to a gene: 16. The CDR3 sequence is 18 residues long. Germline V gene sequence: CDR1 SQVTM, CDR2 ANQGSEA. The CDR3 here is CSVKGTSALRQNTGELFF. The CDR3 region has the DNA TGCAGCGTAAAGGGGACTAGTGCTCTAAGACAGAACACCGGGGAGCTGTTTTTT.

Points on this clonotype: A much larger clone is a single base away; this may be a read error. The chain joins TRBV28 to TRBJ1-5; possible D gene TRBD1, 6 bases. Germline-derived CDR1 and CDR2 are MDHEN and SYDVKM. The length of the CDR3 is 16 residues. Trimming took 4 bases from V and 2 from J, leaving 15 bases between them. The CDR3 DNA sequence: TGTGCCAGCAGTTCACACGGGGCAGGGGGCAATCAGCCCCAGCATTTT. It specifies CASSSHGAGGNQPQHF.

This chain joins TRBV20-1 and TRBJ1-4; 9 nucleotides align to TRBD1. The CDR3 spans 15 residues. V lost 2 bases and J lost 8; bases outside the gene matches: 9. The germline CDR1 and CDR2 sequences are DFQATT and SNEGSKA (reference sequence). CDR3 in amino acids: CSARLGRDRDEKLFF. The CDR3 region has the DNA TGCAGTGCTAGACTGGGCCGGGACAGGGACGAAAAACTGTTTTTT.

The chain is built from TRBV4-1 and TRBJ1-5; 8 bases are shared with TRBD1. The germline gives CDR1 MGHRA, CDR2 YSYEKL. V trimming: 1 base; J trimming: 3 bases; junction bases outside the gene matches: 2. The CDR3 loop spans 15 amino acids. CDR3 in amino acids: CASSQGTGNNQPQHF. DNA of the CDR3: TGCGCCAGCAGCCAAGGGACAGGGAACAATCAGCCCCAGCATTTT.

The CDR3 loop is CSASRQGSGNQPQHF. The CDR3 DNA reads as TGCAGTGCTAGCCGACAGGGGTCAGGCAATCAGCCCCAGCATTTT. V and J are TRBV20-1 and TRBJ1-5, with 8 bases aligning to TRBD1. CDR1 and CDR2 from the germline V gene are DFQATT and SNEGSKA (reference sequence). The V and J ends lost 3 bases and 2 bases, in that order; junction bases with no gene match: 6. This CDR3 is 15 amino acids long.

The genes are TRBV24-1 and TRBJ2-1; D is unclear. The CDR3 has 14 amino acids. Trimming shortened V by 5 bases and J by 4 bases, and 11 bases separated the two germline ends. Germline CDR1 KGHDR, CDR2 SFDVKD. CDR3 in amino acids: CATSGTPAYNEQFF. For the CDR3, the DNA is TGTGCCACCAGTGGGACGCCAGCGTACAATGAGCAGTTCTTC.

This clonotype occurred many times. This chain links TRBV2 with TRBJ2-7; 7 bases agree with TRBD1. The germline CDR1 and CDR2 sequences are SNHLY and FYNNEI. The V and J ends lost 7 bases and 7 bases, in that order; junction bases with no gene match: 10. The CDR3 is 13 residues long. The CDR3 here is CASTQEAGGEQYF. The CDR3, as DNA: TGTGCCAGCACCCAAGAGGCAGGGGGAGAGCAGTACTTC. The variable domain in full, completed from reference TRBV2 and TRBJ2-7, reads EPEVTQTPSHQVTQMGQEVILRCVPISNHLYFYWYRQILGQKVEFLVSFYNNEISEKSEIFDDQFSVERPDGSNFTLKIRSTKLEDSAMYFCASTQEAGGEQYFGPGTRLTVT.

The J gene is TRBJ1-6, the V gene TRBV12-3 or TRBV12-4, with 7 bases aligning to TRBD1. J was trimmed by 4 bases and V by 6 bases; bases with no gene match: 9. The CDR3 has 16 residues. This CDR3 is CASRTGTEMYNSPLHF. CDR3 in DNA: TGTGCCAGCAGGACCGGGACAGAGATGTATAATTCACCCCTCCACTTT.

The chain joins TRBV7-9 to TRBJ1-1; 8 nucleotides agree with TRBD1. With 5 bases clipped from V and 4 bases from J, the junction kept 6 bases outside the gene matches. Germline V gene lookup returns CDR1 SEHNR and CDR2 FQNEAQ (reference sequence). The CDR3 length is 14 residues. CDR3: CASSNIDRGTEAFF. The CDR3 nucleotides are TGTGCCAGCAGCAACATCGACAGGGGCACTGAAGCTTTCTTT. Full variable domain (remainder filled in from reference TRBV7-9 and TRBJ1-1): DTGVSQNPRHKITKRGQNVTFRCDPISEHNRLYWYRQTLGQGPEFLTYFQNEAQLEKSRLLSDRFSAERPKGSFSTLEIQRTEQGDSAMYLCASSNIDRGTEAFFGQGTRLTVV.

In its sample, this clonotype was seen a few times. This chain links TRBV7-9 with TRBJ2-4, with no clear D. The CDR3 is made up of 14 amino acids. Germline CDR1 reads SEHNR; CDR2 reads FQNEAQ (reference sequence). V lost 1 base, J lost 9 bases, and 13 bases lay in between. The CDR3 region is CASSLVDGLSIQYF. The CDR3 DNA reads as TGTGCCAGCAGCTTAGTTGACGGTTTAAGCATTCAGTACTTC.

The chain couples TRBV29-1 to TRBJ2-6, with D perhaps matching TRBD2 (6 bases). The germline CDR1 and CDR2 sequences are SQVTM and ANQGSEA. The V end lost 4 bases, the J end lost 1 base, and 8 bases lay between the germline ends. The CDR3 runs to 14 residues. This CDR3 is CSVVGGSGANVLTF. The CDR3, as DNA: TGCAGCGTTGTAGGAGGGTCTGGGGCCAACGTCCTGACTTTC.

As for this clonotype: The junction does not match germline at one end; this may be a read error. The CDR3: CVSSFSGDVLTF. CDR3 bases: TGCGTCAGCAGCTTCTCGGGGGACGTCCTGACTTTC. The rearrangement joins TRBV5-1 to TRBJ2-6; tentatively, D is TRBD2 (6 bases). Germline loops: CDR1 SGHRS, CDR2 YFSETQ. This CDR3 comprises 12 residues.

The V and J genes are TRBV20-1 and TRBJ2-4; the match to TRBD1 covers 7 bases. The J call is in doubt because the DNA end fits TRBJ2-7 better. Germline-derived CDR1 and CDR2 are DFQATT and SNEGSKA (reference sequence). This CDR3 is 15 amino acids long. For the CDR3, the DNA is TGCAGTGCTAGGCTACCACAGGGGAAGCGCTACGAGCAGTACTTC. Amino acids: CSARLPQGKRYEQYF.

The V call is TRBV7-3, the J call TRBJ1-6; D not certain. Germline CDR1 and CDR2: SGHTA and FQGTGA. The CDR3 spans 15 residues. Trimming shortened V by 2 bases and J by 10 bases, and 15 bases separated the two germline ends. Here the CDR3 reads CASSLSYVEGSPLHF. The CDR3 DNA reads as TGTGCCAGCAGCTTATCGTACGTGGAGGGATCACCCCTCCACTTT.

This chain links TRBV28 with TRBJ2-7; TRBD2 matches 7 bases. The CDR3 runs 15 residues. Unmatched junction bases numbered 7, after V lost 3 bases and J lost 2 bases. The germline V gene encodes CDR1 MDHEN and CDR2 SYDVKM. The CDR3 region is CASSFASSGAYEQYF. The CDR3 nucleotides are TGTGCCAGCAGTTTTGCATCTAGCGGAGCCTACGAGCAGTACTTC.

This clonotype has only a few counts. The rearrangement links TRBV5-1 to TRBJ2-6, with unresolved D. The CDR3 sequence is 16 residues long. V gave up 5 bases and J gave up 1 base, with 13 bases separating them. Germline V lookup: CDR1 SGHRS, CDR2 YFSETQ. The chain's CDR3 is CASSRVQVSGANVLTF. The CDR3 DNA reads TGCGCCAGCAGTAGGGTACAAGTATCTGGGGCCAACGTCCTGACTTTC.

The CDR3 loop is CASSPPAGGQETQYF. Here the CDR3 DNA reads TGTGCCAGCAGTCCCCCAGCGGGAGGTCAAGAGACCCAGTACTTC. The gene calls are TRBV12-3 or TRBV12-4 and TRBJ2-5, with 9 bases lining up with TRBD2. The ends lost 5 bases at V and 2 bases at J; junction bases unmatched: 6. The length of the CDR3 is 15 residues.

This clonotype showed up just a few times. The V and J genes are TRBV14 and TRBJ2-7, with 9 bases that match TRBD2. The length of the CDR3 is 15 residues. With V trimmed by 4 bases and J by 6 bases, 10 bases remained unmatched. CDR1 is SGHDN and CDR2 is FVKESK in the germline V gene. CDR3: CASSPTIAGEREQYF. The DNA for the CDR3 is TGTGCCAGCAGCCCGACTATAGCGGGAGAGCGCGAGCAGTACTTC.

The CDR3 reads CASSLRTRADSEQYF. CDR3 bases: TGTGCCAGCAGCCTGCGGACTAGGGCGGATTCGGAGCAGTACTTC. This sequence joins TRBV7-9 and TRBJ2-5; TRBD2 aligns across 7 bases. Germline trimming cut 5 bases from V and 11 bases from J; bases unmatched to any gene: 17. CDR1 is SEHNR and CDR2 is FQNEAQ in the germline V gene (reference sequence). The CDR3 covers 15 residues.

This chain links TRBV7-2 with TRBJ1-1, with D maybe TRBD1 (6 bases). Trimming cost V 1 base and J 5 bases, with 20 bases left between them. This CDR3 has 17 residues. The V gene's germline CDR1 is SGHTA and CDR2 FQGNSA. The CDR3 is CASSLGYNLARGTEAFF. CDR3 nucleotides: TGTGCCAGCAGCTTAGGATATAATCTCGCAAGGGGGACTGAAGCTTTCTTT.